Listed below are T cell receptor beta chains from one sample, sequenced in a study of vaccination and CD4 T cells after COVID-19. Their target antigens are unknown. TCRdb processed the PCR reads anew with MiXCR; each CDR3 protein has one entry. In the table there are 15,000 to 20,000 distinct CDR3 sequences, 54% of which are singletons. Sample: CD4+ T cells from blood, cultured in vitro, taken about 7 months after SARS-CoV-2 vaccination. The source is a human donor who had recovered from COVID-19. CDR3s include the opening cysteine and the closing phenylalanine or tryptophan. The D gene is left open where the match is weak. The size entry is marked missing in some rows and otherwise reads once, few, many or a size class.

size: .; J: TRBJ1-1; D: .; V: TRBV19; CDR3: CASIGNTEAFF; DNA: TGTGCCAGTATTGGGAACACTGAAGCTTTCTTT
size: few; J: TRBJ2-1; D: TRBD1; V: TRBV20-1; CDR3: CSAADRGVNEQFF; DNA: TGCAGTGCCGCGGACAGGGGGGTCAATGAGCAGTTCTTC
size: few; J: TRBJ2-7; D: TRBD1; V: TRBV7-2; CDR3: CASSRGQGAEYEQYF; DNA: TGTGCCAGCAGCCGCGGACAGGGGGCAGAGTACGAGCAGTACTTC
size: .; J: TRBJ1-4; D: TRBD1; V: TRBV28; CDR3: CASRTGQTGGFEKLFF; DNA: TGTGCCAGCAGGACCGGACAGACAGGGGGCTTCGAAAAACTGTTTTTT
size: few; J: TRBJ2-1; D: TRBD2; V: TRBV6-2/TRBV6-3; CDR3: CATMPRKTSGSYNEQFF; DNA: TGTGCCACCATGCCGAGGAAGACTAGCGGGAGTTACAATGAGCAGTTCTTC
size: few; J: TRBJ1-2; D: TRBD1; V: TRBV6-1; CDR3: CASIPGQGSGGYTF; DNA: TGTGCCAGCATTCCTGGACAGGGATCGGGTGGCTACACCTTC
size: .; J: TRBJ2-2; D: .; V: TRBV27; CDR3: CASRVGRRAGELFF; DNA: TGTGCCAGCAGAGTGGGACGGCGGGCCGGGGAGCTGTTTTTT
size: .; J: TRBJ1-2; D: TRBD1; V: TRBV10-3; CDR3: CAISGGQGSDYGYTF; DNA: TGTGCCATCAGTGGGGGACAGGGGTCCGACTATGGCTACACCTTC
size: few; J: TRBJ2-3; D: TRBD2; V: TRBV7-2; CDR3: CASSGGSGRAEGDTQYF; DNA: TGTGCCAGCAGCGGGGGGAGCGGGAGGGCCGAGGGGGATACGCAGTATTTT
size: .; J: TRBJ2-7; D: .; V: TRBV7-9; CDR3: CASSFAGSYEQYF; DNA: TGTGCCAGCAGCTTTGCAGGGTCCTACGAGCAGTACTTC
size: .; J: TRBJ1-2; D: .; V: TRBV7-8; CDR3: CASSALTGFGGYTF; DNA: TGTGCCAGCAGCGCCTTAACAGGGTTCGGTGGCTACACCTTC
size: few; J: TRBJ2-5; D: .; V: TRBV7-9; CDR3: CASSSPLGRSPETQYF; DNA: TGTGCCAGCAGCTCTCCGCTTGGCAGGAGTCCAGAGACCCAGTACTTC
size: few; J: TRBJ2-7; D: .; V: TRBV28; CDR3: CASSSIIGGYEQYF; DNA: TGTGCCAGCAGCTCTATCATAGGGGGTTACGAGCAGTACTTC
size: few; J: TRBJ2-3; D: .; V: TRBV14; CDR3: CASSQGLTRVDTQYF; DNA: TGTGCCAGCAGCCAAGGTCTGACTCGCGTGGATACGCAGTATTTT
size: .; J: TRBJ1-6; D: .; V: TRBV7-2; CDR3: CASSSYRNSPLHF; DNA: TGTGCCAGCAGCTCATATAGAAATTCACCCCTCCACTTT
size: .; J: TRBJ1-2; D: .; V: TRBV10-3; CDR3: CAISESAEDGYTF; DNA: TGTGCCATCAGTGAGTCGGCCGAGGATGGCTACACCTTC
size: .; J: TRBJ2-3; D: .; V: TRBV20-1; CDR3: CSARVPPSLDTQYF; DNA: TGCAGTGCTAGAGTCCCCCCCTCCTTGGATACGCAGTATTTT
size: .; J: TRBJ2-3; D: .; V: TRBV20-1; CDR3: CSATKGADTQYF; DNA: TGCAGTGCTACAAAAGGGGCAGATACGCAGTATTTT
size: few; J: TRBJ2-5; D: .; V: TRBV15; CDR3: CATSRGLGHLQETQYF; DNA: TGTGCCACCAGCAGAGGCCTAGGTCACCTCCAAGAGACCCAGTACTTC
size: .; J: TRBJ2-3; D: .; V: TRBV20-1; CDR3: CSAKPVAGQESGATDTQYF; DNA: TGCAGTGCTAAGCCCGTAGCGGGACAGGAGTCGGGGGCTACAGATACGCAGTATTTT
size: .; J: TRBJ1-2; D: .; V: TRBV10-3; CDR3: CAISESGQGSYGYTF; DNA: TGTGCCATCAGTGAGTCCGGCCAGGGAAGCTATGGCTACACCTTC
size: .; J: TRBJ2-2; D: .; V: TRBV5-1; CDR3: CASSLGPTGELFF; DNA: TGCGCCAGCAGCTTGGGTCCCACCGGGGAGCTGTTTTTT
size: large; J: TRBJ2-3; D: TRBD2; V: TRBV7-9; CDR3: CASGLTGGADTQYF; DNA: TGTGCCAGCGGTCTGACGGGAGGGGCAGATACGCAGTATTTT
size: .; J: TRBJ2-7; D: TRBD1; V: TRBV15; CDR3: CATSRDRGLSEQYF; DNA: TGTGCCACCAGCAGGGACAGGGGGCTGAGCGAGCAGTACTTC
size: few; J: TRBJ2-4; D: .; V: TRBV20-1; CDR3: CSVGGLLGKNIQYF; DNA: TGCAGTGTGGGGGGCCTGTTGGGCAAAAACATTCAGTACTTC
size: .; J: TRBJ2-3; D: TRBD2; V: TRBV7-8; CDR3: CASSRSSGRADTQYF; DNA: TGTGCCAGCAGCCGCTCTAGCGGGAGGGCAGATACGCAGTATTTT
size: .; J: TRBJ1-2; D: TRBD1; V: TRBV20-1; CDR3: CSAFSDRDYGYTF; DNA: TGCAGTGCCTTCTCTGACAGGGACTATGGCTACACCTTC
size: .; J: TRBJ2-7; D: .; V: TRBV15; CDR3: CATSRGGDNYEQYF; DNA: TGTGCCACCAGCAGAGGAGGGGATAACTACGAGCAGTACTTC
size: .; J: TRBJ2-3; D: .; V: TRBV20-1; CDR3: CSARDPRGKTDTQYF; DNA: TGCAGTGCTAGAGACCCTCGGGGGAAGACAGATACGCAGTATTTT
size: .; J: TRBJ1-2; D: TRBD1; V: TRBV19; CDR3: CASSIGQAFYGYTF; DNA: TGTGCCAGTAGTATTGGACAGGCCTTCTATGGCTACACCTTC
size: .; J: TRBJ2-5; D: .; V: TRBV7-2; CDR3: CASSSLYAGETQYF; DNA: TGTGCCAGCAGCTCGCTTTATGCGGGAGAGACCCAGTACTTC
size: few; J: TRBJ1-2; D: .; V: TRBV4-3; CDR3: CASSQGGAPVYGYTF; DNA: TGCGCCAGCAGCCAAGGAGGGGCCCCCGTCTATGGCTACACCTTC
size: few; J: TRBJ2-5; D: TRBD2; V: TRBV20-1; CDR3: CSAHLAGGSETQYF; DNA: TGCAGTGCGCATCTAGCGGGCGGTTCGGAGACCCAGTACTTC
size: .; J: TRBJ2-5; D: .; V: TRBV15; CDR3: CATSRDRRETQYF; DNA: TGTGCCACCAGCAGAGATCGAAGGGAGACCCAGTACTTC
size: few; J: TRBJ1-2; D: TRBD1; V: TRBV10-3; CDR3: CAISEGGDRGDYGYTF; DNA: TGTGCCATCAGTGAGGGAGGGGACAGGGGAGACTATGGCTACACCTTC
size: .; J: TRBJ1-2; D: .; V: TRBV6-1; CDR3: CASSPGGGPGYGYTF; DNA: TGTGCCAGCAGTCCCGGGGGGGGCCCGGGCTATGGCTACACCTTC
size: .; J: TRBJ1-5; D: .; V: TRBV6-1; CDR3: CASSHGRDQPQHF; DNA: TGTGCCAGCAGTCACGGACGGGATCAGCCCCAGCATTTT
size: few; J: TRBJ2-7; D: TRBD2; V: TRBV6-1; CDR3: CASTNTGTGGPTQYF; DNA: TGTGCCAGCACCAATACTGGGACGGGAGGGCCTACGCAGTACTTC
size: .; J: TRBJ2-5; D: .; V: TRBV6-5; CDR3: CASSSPRRETQYF; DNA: TGTGCCAGCAGTTCACCCCGGAGAGAGACCCAGTACTTC
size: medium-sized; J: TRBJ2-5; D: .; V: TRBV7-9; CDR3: CASTPTAAETQYF; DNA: TGTGCCAGCACCCCTACGGCAGCAGAGACCCAGTACTTC
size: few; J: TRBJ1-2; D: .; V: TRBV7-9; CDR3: CASSLDLLAIPGGYTF; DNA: TGTGCCAGCAGCTTAGATCTGCTGGCAATCCCCGGCGGCTACACCTTC
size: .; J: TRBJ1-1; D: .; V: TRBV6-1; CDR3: CASSRAGLNTEAFF; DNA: TGTGCCAGCAGTCGGGCAGGGCTGAACACTGAAGCTTTCTTT
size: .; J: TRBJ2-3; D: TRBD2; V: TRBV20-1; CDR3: CSARWSSGDTDTQYF; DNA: TGCAGTGCTAGGTGGTCTAGCGGGGATACAGATACGCAGTATTTT
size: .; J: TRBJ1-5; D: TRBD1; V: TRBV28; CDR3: CASSQGAGYQPQHF; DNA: TGTGCCAGCAGTCAGGGGGCAGGCTATCAGCCCCAGCATTTT
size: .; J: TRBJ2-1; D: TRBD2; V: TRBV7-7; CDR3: CASSLGAGEYYNEQFF; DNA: TGTGCTAGCAGCTTAGGGGCGGGGGAGTACTACAATGAGCAGTTCTTC
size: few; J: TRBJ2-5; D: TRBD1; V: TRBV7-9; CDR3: CASSLGTGVETQYF; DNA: TGTGCCAGCAGCTTAGGGACAGGGGTAGAGACCCAGTACTTC
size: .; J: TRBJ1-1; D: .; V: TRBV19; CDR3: CATQSIQGGTEAFF; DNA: TGTGCCACCCAAAGTATACAGGGAGGGACTGAAGCTTTCTTT
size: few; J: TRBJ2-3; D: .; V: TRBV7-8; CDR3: CASSLALFPGDTQYF; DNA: TGTGCCAGCAGCTTAGCGCTCTTCCCGGGCGATACGCAGTATTTT
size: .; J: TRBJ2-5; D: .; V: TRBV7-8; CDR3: CASSYDSQETQYF; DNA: TGTGCCAGCAGCTACGACTCTCAAGAGACCCAGTACTTC
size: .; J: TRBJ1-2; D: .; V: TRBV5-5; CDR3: CASSHPVHGYTF; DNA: TGTGCCAGCAGCCACCCGGTTCATGGCTACACCTTC
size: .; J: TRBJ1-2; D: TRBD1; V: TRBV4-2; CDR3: CASSLGDRAYGYTF; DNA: TGTGCCAGCAGCCTCGGAGACAGGGCCTATGGCTACACCTTC
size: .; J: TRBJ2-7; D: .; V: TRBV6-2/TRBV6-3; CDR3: CASSHYEQYF; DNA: TGTGCCAGCAGCCACTACGAGCAGTACTTC
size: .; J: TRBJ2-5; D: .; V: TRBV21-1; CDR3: CASSYRLQGLETQYF; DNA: TGTGCCAGCAGCTATAGATTACAGGGACTGGAGACCCAGTACTTC
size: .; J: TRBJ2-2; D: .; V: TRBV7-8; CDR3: CASSARVNGELFF; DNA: TGTGCCAGCAGCGCGCGGGTAAACGGGGAGCTGTTTTTT
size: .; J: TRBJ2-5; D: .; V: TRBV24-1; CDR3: CATSANTREPQETQYF; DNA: TGTGCCACCAGTGCCAATACACGGGAACCACAAGAGACCCAGTACTTC
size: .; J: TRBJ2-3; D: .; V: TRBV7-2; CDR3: CASSRVRSDTQYF; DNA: TGTGCCAGCAGCCGTGTAAGGTCAGATACGCAGTATTTT
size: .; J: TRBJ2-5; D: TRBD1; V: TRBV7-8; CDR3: CASSVRDSQETQYF; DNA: TGTGCCAGCAGCGTACGGGACAGCCAAGAGACCCAGTACTTC
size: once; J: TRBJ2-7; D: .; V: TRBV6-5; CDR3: CASSSPGLSYEQYF; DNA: TGTGCCAGCAGTTCTCCGGGACTGTCCTACGAGCAGTACTTC